These 6 T cell receptor beta chains were all obtained from the same sample, sequenced in a study of T-cell reconstitution after alpha-beta-depleted transplantation in children. For TCRbeta, the library was prepared with unique molecular identifiers. TCRdb fed the PCR reads into MiXCR, producing one record per CDR3 protein. Among roughly 300,000 distinct CDR3 sequences listed, roughly 12% were seen once. This specimen was peripheral blood, taken 180 days after TCRalphabeta/CD19-depleted stem cell transplant. The source is a male patient between 2 and 15 years old who had a stem cell transplant for chronic granulomatous disease, so the T cells may come from the graft donor.

This clonotype was detected many times. V gene TRBV29-1 combines with J gene TRBJ2-5; 7 nucleotides agree with TRBD1. Unmatched junction bases numbered 6, after V lost 7 bases and J lost 4 bases. Germline V gives CDR1 SQVTM, CDR2 ANQGSEA. The CDR3 spans 12 residues. CDR3: CSAVGGGETQYF. CDR3 sequence (DNA): TGCAGCGCCGTAGGGGGCGGAGAGACCCAGTACTTC.

This clonotype was seen repeatedly, ten times or more. The chain combines TRBV20-1 with TRBJ2-5, with 13 bases aligning to TRBD2. Germline V gene lookup returns CDR1 DFQATT and CDR2 SNEGSKA (reference sequence). The V gene end was trimmed by 4 bases and the J gene end by 2 bases; junction bases not matched to a gene: 4. The CDR3 is 15 amino acids. CDR3 in amino acids: CSATTGLAGQETQYF. CDR3 in DNA: TGCAGTGCTACCACGGGACTAGCGGGACAAGAGACCCAGTACTTC.

This clonotype was seen at least ten times. The V and J genes are TRBV6-5 and TRBJ2-1; 7 nucleotides line up with TRBD2. V shed 4 bases and J 2 bases; nucleotides not matched to a gene: 5. Germline CDR1 MNHEY, CDR2 SVGAGI. This CDR3 has 15 amino acids. The DNA for the CDR3 is TGTGCCAGCAGTTCCAATCGGGGGGCCTACAATGAGCAGTTCTTC. This translates into CASSSNRGAYNEQFF.

This clonotype was recorded at least ten times. The chain uses TRBV6-1 and TRBJ2-7; 13 nucleotides agree with TRBD2. The length of the CDR3 is 15 residues. CDR1 is MNHNS, CDR2 SASEGT, per germline. The ends lost 1 base at V and 3 bases at J; junction bases unmatched: 0. CDR3 nucleotides: TGTGCCAGCAGTGAAGGGACTAGCGGGAGCTACGAGCAGTACTTC. Protein: CASSEGTSGSYEQYF.

The rearrangement joins TRBV13 to TRBJ2-3; 7 bases agree with TRBD2. V shed 5 bases, J shed 3 bases, and the junction held 5 bases outside the gene matches. Germline lookup yields CDR1 PRHDT and CDR2 FYEKMQ (reference sequence). The CDR3 totals 14 residues. DNA of the CDR3: TGTGCCAGCAGCCGTCGGGAGGTTACAGATACGCAGTATTTT. Translating it yields CASSRREVTDTQYF.

This clonotype was detected ten times or more. The chain employs TRBV7-3 and TRBJ1-6; D unresolved. Per germline, CDR1 SGHTA and CDR2 FQGTGA. This CDR3 spans 13 amino acids. The V end lost 4 bases, the J end lost 14 bases, and 15 bases lay between the germline ends. The CDR3 bases are TGTGCCAGCAGCTCGACGGCCTTAGGGACCCTCCACTTT. Translated, it gives CASSSTALGTLHF.